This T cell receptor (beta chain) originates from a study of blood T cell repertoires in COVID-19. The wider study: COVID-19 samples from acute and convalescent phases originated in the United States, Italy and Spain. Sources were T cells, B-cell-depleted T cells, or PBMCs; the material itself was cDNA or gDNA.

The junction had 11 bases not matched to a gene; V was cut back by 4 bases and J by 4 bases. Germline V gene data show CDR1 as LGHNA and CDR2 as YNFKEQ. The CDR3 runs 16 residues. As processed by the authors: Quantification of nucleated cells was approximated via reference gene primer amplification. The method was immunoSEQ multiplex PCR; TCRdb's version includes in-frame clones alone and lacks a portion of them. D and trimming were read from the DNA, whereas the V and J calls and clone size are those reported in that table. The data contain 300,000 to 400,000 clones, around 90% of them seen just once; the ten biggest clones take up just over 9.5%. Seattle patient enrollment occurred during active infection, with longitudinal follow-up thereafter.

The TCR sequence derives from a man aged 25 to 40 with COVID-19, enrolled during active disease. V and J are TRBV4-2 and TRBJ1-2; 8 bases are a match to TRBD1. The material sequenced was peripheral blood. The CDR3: CASSPKYIQGGYGYTF. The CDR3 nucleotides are TGTGCCAGCAGCCCCAAGTACATACAGGGGGGCTATGGCTACACCTTC.